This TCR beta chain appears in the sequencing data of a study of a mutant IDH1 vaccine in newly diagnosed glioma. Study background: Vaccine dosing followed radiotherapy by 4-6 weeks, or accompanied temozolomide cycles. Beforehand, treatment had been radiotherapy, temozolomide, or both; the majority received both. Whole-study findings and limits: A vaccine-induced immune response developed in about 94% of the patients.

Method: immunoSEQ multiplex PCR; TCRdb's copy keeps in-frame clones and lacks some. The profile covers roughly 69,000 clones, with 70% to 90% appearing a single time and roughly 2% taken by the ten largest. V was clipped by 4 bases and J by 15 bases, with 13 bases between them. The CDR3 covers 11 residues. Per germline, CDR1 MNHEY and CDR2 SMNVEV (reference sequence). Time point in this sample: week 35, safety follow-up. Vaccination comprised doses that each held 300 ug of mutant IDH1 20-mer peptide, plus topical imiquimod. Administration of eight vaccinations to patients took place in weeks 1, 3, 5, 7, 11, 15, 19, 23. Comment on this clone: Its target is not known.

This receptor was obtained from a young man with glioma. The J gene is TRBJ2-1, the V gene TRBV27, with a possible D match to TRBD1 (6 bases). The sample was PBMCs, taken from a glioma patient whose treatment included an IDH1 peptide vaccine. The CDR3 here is CASSSNRDRFF. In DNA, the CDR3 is TGTGCCAGCAGTTCAAACAGGGACCGGTTCTTC.